The clone carrying this T cell receptor (beta chain) has more than one count but fewer than ten. The antigen is not known. 5'RACE primed from the constant segment yielded TCR alpha and TCR beta cDNA libraries bearing sample barcodes and UMIs. TCRdb independently ran MiXCR on the 5' RACE reads; one entry per CDR3 protein. The data contain roughly 200,000 distinct CDR3 sequences, roughly 16% of them singletons. Trimming pared 4 bases from V and 4 bases from J, leaving 17 bases between. This CDR3 region has 15 residues. CDR1 is SGHRS and CDR2 is YFSETQ in the germline V gene. This sample stems from a study of T-cell memory formation after mild COVID-19. Study-level results: Pre-infection memory held some responding clones, suggesting pre-existing cross-reactive T cells responded. Clones from the second wave (peaking day 37) had unconfirmed SARS-CoV-2 specificity.

The origin of this receptor is an adult woman who had mild COVID-19 (a few samples of this study predate the infection). Cell type and time point are not known. The sequenced sample was PBMCs or a T cell subset sorted from them (not recorded which). The V call is TRBV5-1, the J call TRBJ1-2; TRBD1 is a possible D gene (6 bases). The CDR3 reads CASSPRGTPPYGYTF. Here the CDR3 DNA reads TGCGCCAGCAGCCCCAGGGGAACTCCACCCTATGGCTACACCTTC.